One T cell receptor beta chain is described in this entry. This sample is drawn from a study of blood T cell repertoires in COVID-19. In the study overall: COVID-19 samples collected from the United States, Italy and Spain covered acute and convalescent phases. PBMCs, B-cell-depleted T cells, or T cells provided the cDNA or gDNA that made up the material.

CDR3 length: 17 amino acids. The V and J ends lost 1 base and 0 bases, in that order; junction bases with no gene match: 2. The germline V gene has CDR1 MNHNS and CDR2 SASEGT. Per the study methods: The authors estimated nucleated cell counts from reference gene primer amplification. Method: immunoSEQ multiplex PCR; TCRdb's copy keeps in-frame clones and lacks some. That table is the source of V, J and clone size, and D and trimming were worked out from the DNA. The profile shows about 21,000 clones, more than 65% of them singletons. The clonotype was recovered from a man at least 80 years old with acute or convalescent COVID-19. The V gene is TRBV6-1, the J gene TRBJ2-3; 12 bases match TRBD2. The sample was peripheral blood. The CDR3 nucleotides read TGTGCCAGCAGTGAAGGGGGACTAGCGGGTAGCACAGATACGCAGTATTTT. This sequence encodes CASSEGGLAGSTDTQYF.